The 5 T cell receptor beta chains in this list originate from one sample, sequenced in a study of T cells in localized non-small cell lung cancer. Here immunoSEQ multiplex PCR was the method, and the copy in TCRdb shows in-frame clones only, minus some. The top ten clones hold more than 7.5% of a sample with 3,200 or so clones, 25% to 30% of them seen once. Sample: normal lung tissue next to the tumor, taken before any cancer treatment. The source of these receptors is a woman aged 40-69 years with stage I lung adenocarcinoma.

Relative to its sample, this clone is medium-sized (0.01 to 0.1%). The chain combines TRBV11-3 with TRBJ1-6; D uncertain. From germline, CDR1 is SGHNT and CDR2 YENEEA. The length of the CDR3 is 14 residues. The V and J ends lost 3 bases and 5 bases respectively, with 8 bases between them. CDR3 in amino acids: CASSFERNNSPLHF. CDR3 DNA: TGTGCCAGCAGCTTTGAACGAAATAATTCACCCCTCCACTTT. The full variable domain, completed using reference TRBV11-3 and TRBJ1-6, is EAGVVQSPRYKIIEKKQPVAFWCNPISGHNTLYWYLQNLGQGPELLIRYENEEAVDDSQLPKDRFSAERLKGVDSTLKIQPAELGDSAVYLCASSFERNNSPLHFGNGTRLTVT.

The chain couples TRBV15 to TRBJ2-2, with 9 bases identical to TRBD1. The germline V gene encodes CDR1 LNHNV and CDR2 YYDKDF (reference sequence). The CDR3 runs 15 residues. V shed 3 bases, J shed 7 bases, and the junction held 6 bases outside the gene matches. CDR3 in DNA: TGTGCCACCAGCAGGCCACAGGGGGCAGGCGGGGAGCTGTTTTTT. Translation: CATSRPQGAGGELFF.

CDR3 bases: TGCGCCAGCAGCTTGAGACCTAGCGAGTACAATGAGCAGTTCTTC. This sequence encodes CASSLRPSEYNEQFF. The chain joins TRBV5-1 to TRBJ2-1, with a tentative D call TRBD2 (6 bases). The CDR3 sequence is 15 residues long. Trimming took 1 base from V and 4 from J, leaving 12 bases between them. CDR1 SGHRS and CDR2 YFSETQ come from the germline V gene. Full variable domain (outside the CDR3, taken from reference TRBV5-1 and TRBJ2-1): KAGVTQTPRYLIKTRGQQVTLSCSPISGHRSVSWYQQTPGQGLQFLFEYFSETQRNKGNFPGRFSGRQFSNSRSEMNVSTLELGDSALYLCASSLRPSEYNEQFFGPGTRLTVL.

Within the sample, this clone is medium-sized (0.01 to 0.1%). The chain recombines TRBV11-3 with TRBJ2-3, with 8 bases fitting TRBD2. After removal of 1 base from V and 9 bases from J, the junction contained 18 bases not matched to a gene. This CDR3 spans 18 amino acids. CDR1 SGHNT and CDR2 YENEEA come from the germline V gene. The DNA of the CDR3 is TGTGCCAGCAGCTTAGGGTCCAGCGGGGGACCGGCAGGGGCGACGCAGTATTTT. Its translation is CASSLGSSGGPAGATQYF. The full variable domain, rest sourced from reference TRBV11-3 and TRBJ2-3, is EAGVVQSPRYKIIEKKQPVAFWCNPISGHNTLYWYLQNLGQGPELLIRYENEEAVDDSQLPKDRFSAERLKGVDSTLKIQPAELGDSAVYLCASSLGSSGGPAGATQYFGPGTRLTVL.

J is TRBJ1-1 and V is TRBV5-1; D gene uncertain. Trimming cost V 6 bases and J 1 base, with 16 bases left between them. CDR1 SGHRS and CDR2 YFSETQ come from the germline V gene. This CDR3 is 15 amino acids long. Written as DNA, the CDR3 is TGCGCCAGCAAATTTATGGATACTGCGAACACTGAAGCTTTCTTT. This codes for CASKFMDTANTEAFF.